These 3 T cell receptor beta chains originate from one sample sequenced in a study of shared clonotypes between healthy human individuals. TCRdb's copy holds only in-frame clones and misses some; the assay was immunoSEQ multiplex PCR. The sample lists nearly 1,000,000 clones, approximately 80% seen once, with about 1.5% in the top ten. Material: memory CD4+ T cells sorted from blood. Subset specified: CD45RA-negative fraction. The receptors shown here come from a man aged 18 to 35 in good health.

V is TRBV6-5 and J is TRBJ2-2; D not certain. The CDR3 sequence is 15 residues long. V was pared by 3 bases and J by 0 bases, with 8 bases between. Germline loops: CDR1 MNHEY, CDR2 SVGAGI. CDR3 in amino acids: CASSYYGSNTGELFF. CDR3 sequence (DNA): TGTGCCAGCAGTTATTACGGGTCGAACACCGGGGAGCTGTTTTTT.

The rearrangement links TRBV7-2 to TRBJ2-7; D is unclear. V was pared by 5 bases and J by 7 bases, with 18 bases between. Germline V gene lookup returns CDR1 SGHTA and CDR2 FQGNSA. The CDR3 spans 14 residues. CDR3 region: CASSPTTWWWEQYF. For the CDR3, the DNA is TGTGCCAGCAGCCCCACCACCTGGTGGTGGGAGCAGTACTTC.

V usage is TRBV20-1 and J usage is TRBJ1-1, with a weak D call TRBD1 (6 bases). The germline V gene has CDR1 DFQATT and CDR2 SNEGSKA (reference sequence). V was cut by 7 bases and J by 3 bases, with 9 bases left in between. This CDR3 has 11 amino acids. This chain's CDR3 is CSVQGYTEAFF. The DNA of the CDR3 is TGCAGTGTCCAGGGGTACACTGAAGCTTTCTTT.